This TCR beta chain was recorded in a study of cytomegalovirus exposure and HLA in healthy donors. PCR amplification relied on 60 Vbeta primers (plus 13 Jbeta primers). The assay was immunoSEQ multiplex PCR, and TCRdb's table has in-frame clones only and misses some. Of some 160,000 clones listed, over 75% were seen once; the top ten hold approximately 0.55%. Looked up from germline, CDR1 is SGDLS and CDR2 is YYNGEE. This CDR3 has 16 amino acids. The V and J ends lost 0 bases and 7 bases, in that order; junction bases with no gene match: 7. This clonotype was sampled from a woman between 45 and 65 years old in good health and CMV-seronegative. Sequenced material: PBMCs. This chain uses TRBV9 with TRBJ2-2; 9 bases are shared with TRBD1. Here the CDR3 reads CASSVAQGAYSGELFF. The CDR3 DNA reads TGTGCCAGCAGCGTAGCACAGGGGGCATATAGCGGGGAGCTGTTTTTT. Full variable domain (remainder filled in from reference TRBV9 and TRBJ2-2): DSGVTQTPKHLITATGQRVTLRCSPRSGDLSVYWYQQSLDQGLQFLIQYYNGEERAKGNILERFSAQQFPDLHSELNLSSLELGDSALYFCASSVAQGAYSGELFFGEGSRLTVL.